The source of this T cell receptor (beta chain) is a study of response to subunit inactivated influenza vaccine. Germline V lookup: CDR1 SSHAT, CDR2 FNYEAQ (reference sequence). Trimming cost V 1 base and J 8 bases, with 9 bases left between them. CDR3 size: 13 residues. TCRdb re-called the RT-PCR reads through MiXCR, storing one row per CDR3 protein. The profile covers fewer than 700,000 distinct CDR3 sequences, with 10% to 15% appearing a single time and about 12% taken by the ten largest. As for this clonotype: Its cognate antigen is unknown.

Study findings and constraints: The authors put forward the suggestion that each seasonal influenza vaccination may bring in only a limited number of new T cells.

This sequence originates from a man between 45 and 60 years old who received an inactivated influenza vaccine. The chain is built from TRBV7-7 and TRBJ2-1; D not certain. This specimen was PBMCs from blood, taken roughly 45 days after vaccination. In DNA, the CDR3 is TGTGCCAGCAGCTTAGTGGCGCTGGATGAGCAGTTCTTC. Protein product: CASSLVALDEQFF.